The entry that follows covers one T cell receptor (beta chain) sequence. Repertoires were generated with immunoSEQ multiplex PCR, while TCRdb's copy carries only in-frame clones and drops some. The sample carries about 40,000 clones, more than 80% recorded once. The CDR3 length is 12 residues. Deletions cut 6 bases from V and 8 bases from J, with 13 bases between. Germline V lookup: CDR1 MNHEY, CDR2 SMNVEV (reference sequence). The entry originates in a study of T cell changes during pregnancy in multiple sclerosis. The source of this sequence is a female donor with multiple sclerosis, enrolled in a pregnancy study. The sequenced sample was CD4+ T cells from peripheral blood mononuclear cells, obtained in the third trimester of pregnancy. This rearrangement joins TRBV27 to TRBJ1-2; weak D call: TRBD1 (5 bases). CDR3: CASSRRGEGYTF. The CDR3 DNA sequence: TGTGCCAGCAGCCGCCGGGGGGAAGGCTACACCTTC.